This TCR beta chain originates from a study of blood T cell repertoires in COVID-19. About the study: T cells, B-cell-depleted T cells, or PBMCs supplied cDNA or gDNA.

Germline V gene sequence: CDR1 MRHNA, CDR2 SNTAGT. Unmatched junction bases numbered 4, after V lost 4 bases and J lost 3 bases. This CDR3 is built from 15 residues. The assay was immunoSEQ multiplex PCR, and TCRdb's table has in-frame clones only and misses some. There are 450,000 to 500,000 clones in the sample; around 90% occur only once, and about 0.75% lies in the top ten. This clonotype was sampled from a woman younger than 30 who had recovered from COVID-19. The specimen sequenced was PBMCs or T cells enriched from blood (not recorded which). The V and J genes are TRBV6-4 and TRBJ2-3; the match to TRBD2 covers 10 bases. The CDR3 nucleotides read TGTGCCAGCAGTGCACAGCGGGGGGGAACAGATACGCAGTATTTT. This sequence encodes CASSAQRGGTDTQYF.